This T cell receptor beta chain was sequenced in a study of control samples from healthy donors and cancer patients. The method was immunoSEQ multiplex PCR; TCRdb's version includes in-frame clones alone and lacks a portion of them. The profile covers more than 110,000 clones, with roughly 89% appearing a single time and around 11% taken by the ten largest. V was shortened by 2 bases and J by 5 bases, with 15 bases between the two germline ends. Looked up from germline, CDR1 is MGHRA and CDR2 is YSYEKL. CDR3 size: 16 residues. The chain couples TRBV4-1 to TRBJ2-2; D ambiguous. The clonotype originates from a man aged 30 to 45 in good health. The sequenced sample consisted of blood. DNA of the CDR3: TGCGCCAGCAGCCAACAAGACCAGACGAGGACCGGGGAGCTGTTTTTT. Translating gives CASSQQDQTRTGELFF.